The entry that follows covers one TCR beta chain sequence. Its matching antigen is unknown. This entry belongs to a study of OX40 agonist ivuxolimab in advanced cancers. Study information: Dose-escalation subjects each had hepatocellular carcinoma, melanoma, renal cell or head and neck cancer. Whole-study findings and limits: Expanded clones were, on average, more numerous in CD8+ T cells than in CD4+.

Trimming cost V 1 base and J 3 bases, with 9 bases left between them. The CDR3 runs to 14 residues. The germline gives CDR1 SGHAT, CDR2 FQDESV (reference sequence). Sequencing was performed with immunoSEQ multiplex PCR; in TCRdb, only in-frame clones are kept and a portion is missing. The sample lists approximately 54,000 clones; 80% to 95% were seen once. The sequencing used CD4+ or CD8+ T cells sorted from blood, collected in a trial of the OX40 agonist ivuxolimab. The clonotype was recovered from an adult with an advanced solid tumor such as melanoma, head and neck, liver or kidney cancer. The chain has TRBV11-1 and TRBJ1-2; D might be TRBD1 (5 bases). CDR3 sequence (DNA): TGTGCCAGCAGCTTAGTGGGGGGACACTATGGCTACACCTTC. Amino acid sequence: CASSLVGGHYGYTF.